This TCR beta chain is from a study of blood T cell repertoires in COVID-19. V was pared by 2 bases and J by 8 bases, with 16 bases between. CDR1 is SGHRS, CDR2 YFSETQ, per germline. The CDR3 extends over 15 amino acids. Assay: immunoSEQ multiplex PCR; the TCRdb copy retains only in-frame clones and omits some. The sample contains approximately 280,000 clones, over 75% of which appear only once. The sequenced sample was peripheral blood. The V and J genes are TRBV5-1 and TRBJ1-4; D gene unclear. The sequence was collected from a woman aged 55-69 years with acute or convalescent COVID-19. This CDR3 is CASSLSTDLGEKLFF. DNA of the CDR3: TGCGCCAGCAGCTTATCTACGGACTTAGGGGAAAAACTGTTTTTT.